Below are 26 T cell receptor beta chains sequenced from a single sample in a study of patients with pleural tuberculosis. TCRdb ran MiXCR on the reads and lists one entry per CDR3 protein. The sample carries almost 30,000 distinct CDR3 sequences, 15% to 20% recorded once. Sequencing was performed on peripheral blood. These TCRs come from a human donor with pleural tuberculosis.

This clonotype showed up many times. The CDR3 here is CASSGNSYSNQPQHF. DNA of the CDR3: TGTGCCAGCAGTGGGAACAGCTATAGCAATCAGCCCCAGCATTTT. The rearrangement links TRBV6-1 to TRBJ1-5, with D uncertain. CDR1 is MNHNS, CDR2 SASEGT, per germline. V lost 4 bases and J lost 0, with 10 bases in between. The CDR3 covers 15 residues.

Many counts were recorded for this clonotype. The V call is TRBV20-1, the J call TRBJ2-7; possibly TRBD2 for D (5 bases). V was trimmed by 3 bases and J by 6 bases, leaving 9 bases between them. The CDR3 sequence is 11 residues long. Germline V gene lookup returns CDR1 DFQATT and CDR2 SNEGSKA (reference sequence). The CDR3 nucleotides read TGCAGTGCTAGGTTTGGAGGCGAGCAGTACTTC. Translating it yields CSARFGGEQYF.

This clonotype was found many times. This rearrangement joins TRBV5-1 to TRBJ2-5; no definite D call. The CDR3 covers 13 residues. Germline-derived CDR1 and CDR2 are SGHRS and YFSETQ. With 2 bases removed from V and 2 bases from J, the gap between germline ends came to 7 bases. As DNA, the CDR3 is TGCGCCAGCAGCTTACGGAGACAAGAGACCCAGTACTTC. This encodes CASSLRRQETQYF.

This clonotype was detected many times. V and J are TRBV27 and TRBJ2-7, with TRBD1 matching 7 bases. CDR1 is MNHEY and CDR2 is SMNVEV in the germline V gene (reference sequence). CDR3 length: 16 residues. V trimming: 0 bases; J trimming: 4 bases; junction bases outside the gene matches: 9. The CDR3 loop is CASSLSFRGSLYEQYF. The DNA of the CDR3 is TGTGCCAGCAGTTTATCTTTCAGGGGGTCCCTTTACGAGCAGTACTTC.

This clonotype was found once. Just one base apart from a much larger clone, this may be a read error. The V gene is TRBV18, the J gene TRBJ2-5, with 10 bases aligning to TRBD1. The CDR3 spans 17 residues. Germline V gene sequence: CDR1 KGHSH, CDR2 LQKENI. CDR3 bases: TGTGCCAGCTCACCGGGACAGGGGATGAAAGGCCAAGAGGCCCAGTACTTC. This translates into CASSPGQGMKGQEAQYF.

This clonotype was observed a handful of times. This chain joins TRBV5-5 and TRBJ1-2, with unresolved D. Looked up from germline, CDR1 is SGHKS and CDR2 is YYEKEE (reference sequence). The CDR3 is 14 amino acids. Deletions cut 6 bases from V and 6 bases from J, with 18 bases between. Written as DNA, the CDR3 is TGTGCCAGCACTGAGCTGGATACCCACGATGGCTACACCTTC. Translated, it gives CASTELDTHDGYTF.

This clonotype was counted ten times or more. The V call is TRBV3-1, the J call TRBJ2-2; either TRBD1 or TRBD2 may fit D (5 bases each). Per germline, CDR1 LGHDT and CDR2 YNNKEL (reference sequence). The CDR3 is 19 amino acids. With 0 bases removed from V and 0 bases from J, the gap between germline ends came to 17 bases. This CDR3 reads CASSQDPRWGGSNTGELFF. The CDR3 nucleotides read TGTGCCAGCAGCCAAGACCCGAGGTGGGGCGGGTCGAACACCGGGGAGCTGTTTTTT.

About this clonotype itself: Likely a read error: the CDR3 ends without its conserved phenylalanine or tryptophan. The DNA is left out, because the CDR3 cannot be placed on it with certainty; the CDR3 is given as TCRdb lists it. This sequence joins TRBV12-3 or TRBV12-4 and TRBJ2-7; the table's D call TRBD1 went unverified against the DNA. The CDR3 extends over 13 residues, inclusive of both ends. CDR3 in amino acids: CASSGTGYDEQSL.

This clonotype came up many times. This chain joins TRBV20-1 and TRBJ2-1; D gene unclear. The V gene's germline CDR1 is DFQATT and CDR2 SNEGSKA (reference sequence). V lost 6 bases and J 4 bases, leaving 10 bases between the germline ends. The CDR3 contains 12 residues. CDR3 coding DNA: TGCAGTGCGGGCAGCCCTTACAATGAGCAGTTCTTC. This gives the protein CSAGSPYNEQFF.

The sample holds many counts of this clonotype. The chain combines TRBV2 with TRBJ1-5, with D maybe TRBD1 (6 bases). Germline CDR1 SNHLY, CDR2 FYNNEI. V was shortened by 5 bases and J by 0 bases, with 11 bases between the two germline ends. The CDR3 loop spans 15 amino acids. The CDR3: CASSNGQYSNQPQHF. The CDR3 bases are TGTGCCAGCAGTAACGGACAGTATAGCAATCAGCCCCAGCATTTT.

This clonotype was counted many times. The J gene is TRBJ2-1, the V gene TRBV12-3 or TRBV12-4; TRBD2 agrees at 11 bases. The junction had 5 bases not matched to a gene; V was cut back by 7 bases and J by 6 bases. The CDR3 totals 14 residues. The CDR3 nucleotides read TGTGCCAGCACCTATAGCGGGGGGGCCAATGAGCAGTTCTTC. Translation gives CASTYSGGANEQFF.

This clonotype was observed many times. CDR3 residues: CASGQTYEQYF. Written as DNA, the CDR3 is TGTGCCAGTGGACAGACCTACGAGCAGTACTTC. The V call is TRBV12-3 or TRBV12-4, the J call TRBJ2-7; possibly TRBD1 for D (6 bases). The V gene lost 9 bases and the J gene lost 2 bases, with 8 bases spanning the gap. The CDR3 spans 11 residues.

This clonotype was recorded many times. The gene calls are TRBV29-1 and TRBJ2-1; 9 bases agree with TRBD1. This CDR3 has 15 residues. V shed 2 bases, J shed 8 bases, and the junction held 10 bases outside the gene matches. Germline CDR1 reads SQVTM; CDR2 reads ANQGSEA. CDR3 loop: CSVESGQGFRDEQFF. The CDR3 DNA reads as TGCAGCGTTGAATCGGGACAGGGCTTTCGGGATGAGCAGTTCTTC.

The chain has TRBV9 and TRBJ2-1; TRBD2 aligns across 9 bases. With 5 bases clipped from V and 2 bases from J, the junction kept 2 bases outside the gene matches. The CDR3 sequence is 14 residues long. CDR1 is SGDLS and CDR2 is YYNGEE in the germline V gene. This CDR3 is CASSGTSPYNEQFF. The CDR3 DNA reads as TGTGCCAGCAGTGGGACTAGCCCCTACAATGAGCAGTTCTTC.

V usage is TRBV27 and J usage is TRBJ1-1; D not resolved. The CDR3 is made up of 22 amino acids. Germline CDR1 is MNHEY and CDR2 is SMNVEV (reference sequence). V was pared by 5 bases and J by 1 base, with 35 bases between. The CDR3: CASSDSAKNIQYSGTRNTEAFF. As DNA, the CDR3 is TGTGCCAGCAGTGACTCAGCCAAAAACATTCAGTACTCCGGCACAAGGAACACTGAAGCTTTCTTT.

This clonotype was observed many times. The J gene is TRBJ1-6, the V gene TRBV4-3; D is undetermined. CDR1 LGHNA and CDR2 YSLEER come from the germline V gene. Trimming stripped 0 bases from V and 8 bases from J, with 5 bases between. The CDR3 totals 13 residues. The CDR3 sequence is CASSQETYSPLHF. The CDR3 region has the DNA TGCGCCAGCAGCCAAGAAACTTATTCACCCCTCCACTTT.

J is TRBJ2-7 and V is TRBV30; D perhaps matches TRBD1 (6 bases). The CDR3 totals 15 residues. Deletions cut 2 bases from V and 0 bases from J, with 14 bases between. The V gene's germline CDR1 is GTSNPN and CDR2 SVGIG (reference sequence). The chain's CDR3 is CAWSQDRTFSYEQYF. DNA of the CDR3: TGTGCCTGGAGTCAGGACAGAACCTTCTCCTACGAGCAGTACTTC.

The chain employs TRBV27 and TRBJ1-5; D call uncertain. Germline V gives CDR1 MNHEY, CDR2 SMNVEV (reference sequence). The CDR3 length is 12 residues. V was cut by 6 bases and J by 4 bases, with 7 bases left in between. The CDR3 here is CASSTMNQPQHF. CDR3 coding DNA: TGTGCCAGCAGCACCATGAATCAGCCCCAGCATTTT.

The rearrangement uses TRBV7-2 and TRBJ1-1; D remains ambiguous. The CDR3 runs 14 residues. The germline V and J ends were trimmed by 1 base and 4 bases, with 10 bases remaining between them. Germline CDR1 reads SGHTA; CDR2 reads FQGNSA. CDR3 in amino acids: CASSLGQVSTEAFF. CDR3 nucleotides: TGTGCCAGCAGCTTAGGACAAGTGAGCACTGAAGCTTTCTTT.

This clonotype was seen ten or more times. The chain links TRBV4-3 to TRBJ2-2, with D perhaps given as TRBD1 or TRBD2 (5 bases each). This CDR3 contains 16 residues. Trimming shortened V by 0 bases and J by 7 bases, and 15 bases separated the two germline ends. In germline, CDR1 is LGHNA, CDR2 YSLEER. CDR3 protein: CASSQDRSGSGGELFF. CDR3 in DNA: TGCGCCAGCAGCCAAGATAGGTCAGGGAGCGGCGGGGAGCTGTTTTTT.

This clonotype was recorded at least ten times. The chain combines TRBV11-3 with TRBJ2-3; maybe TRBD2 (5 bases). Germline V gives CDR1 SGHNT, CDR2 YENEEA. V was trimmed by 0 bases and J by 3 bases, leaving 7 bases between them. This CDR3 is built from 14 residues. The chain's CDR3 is CASSLDPGTDTQYF. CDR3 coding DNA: TGTGCCAGCAGCTTAGATCCGGGAACAGATACGCAGTATTTT.

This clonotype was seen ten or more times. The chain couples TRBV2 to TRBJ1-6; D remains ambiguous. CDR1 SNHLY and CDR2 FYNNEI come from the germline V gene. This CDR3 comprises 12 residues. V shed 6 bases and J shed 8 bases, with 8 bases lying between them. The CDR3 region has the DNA TGTGCCAGCAGACGAAGAGATTCACCCCTCCACTTT. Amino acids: CASRRRDSPLHF.

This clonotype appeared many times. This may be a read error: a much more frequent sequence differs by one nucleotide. CDR3 sequence: CASSYSPPGELFF. The DNA of the CDR3 is TGTGCCAGCAGTTACTCCCCCCCCGGGGAGCTGTTTTTT. The chain links TRBV6-5 to TRBJ2-2; D call uncertain. Per the germline V gene, CDR1 is MNHEY and CDR2 is SVGAGI. The CDR3 contains 13 residues. V lost 0 bases and J 6 bases, leaving 5 bases between the germline ends.

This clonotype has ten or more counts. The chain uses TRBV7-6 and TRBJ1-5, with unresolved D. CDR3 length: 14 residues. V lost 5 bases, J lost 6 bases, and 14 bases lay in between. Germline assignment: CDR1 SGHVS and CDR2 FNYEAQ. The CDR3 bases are TGTGCCAGCAGCGAGGGCCCCGTAACTCAGCCCCAGCATTTT. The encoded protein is CASSEGPVTQPQHF.

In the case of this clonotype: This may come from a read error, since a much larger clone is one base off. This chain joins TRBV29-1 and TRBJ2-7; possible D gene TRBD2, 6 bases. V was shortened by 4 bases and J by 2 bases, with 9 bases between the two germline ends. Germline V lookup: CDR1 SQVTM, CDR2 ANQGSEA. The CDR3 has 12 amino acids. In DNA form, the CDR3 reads TGCAGCGTTGGACTAGAGACCTACGAGCAGTACTTC. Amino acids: CSVGLETYEQYF.

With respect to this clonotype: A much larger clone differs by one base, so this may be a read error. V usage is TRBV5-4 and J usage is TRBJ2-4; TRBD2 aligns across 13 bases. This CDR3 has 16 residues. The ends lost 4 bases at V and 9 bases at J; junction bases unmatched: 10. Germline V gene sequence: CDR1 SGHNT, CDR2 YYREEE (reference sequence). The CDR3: CASSSRTSGSGSIQYF. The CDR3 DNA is TGTGCCAGCAGCAGTAGGACTAGCGGGAGCGGTAGCATTCAGTACTTC.